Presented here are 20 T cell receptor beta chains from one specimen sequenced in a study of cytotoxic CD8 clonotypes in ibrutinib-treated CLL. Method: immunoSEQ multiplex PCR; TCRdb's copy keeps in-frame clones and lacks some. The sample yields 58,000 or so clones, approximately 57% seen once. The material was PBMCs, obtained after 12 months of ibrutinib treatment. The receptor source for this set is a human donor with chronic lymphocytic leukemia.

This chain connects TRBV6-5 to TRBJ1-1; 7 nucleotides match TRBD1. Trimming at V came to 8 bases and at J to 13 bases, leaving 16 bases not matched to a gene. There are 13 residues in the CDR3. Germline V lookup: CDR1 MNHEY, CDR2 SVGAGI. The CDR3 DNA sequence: TGTGCCAGCGGACGGGACAGCGCCCTGATGGGTTTCTTT. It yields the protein CASGRDSALMGFF.

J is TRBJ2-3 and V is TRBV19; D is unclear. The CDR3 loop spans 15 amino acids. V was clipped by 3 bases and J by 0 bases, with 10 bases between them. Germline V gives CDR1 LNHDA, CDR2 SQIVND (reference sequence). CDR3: CASSMTFSSTDTQYF. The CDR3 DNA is TGTGCCAGTAGTATGACGTTTTCTAGCACAGATACGCAGTATTTT.

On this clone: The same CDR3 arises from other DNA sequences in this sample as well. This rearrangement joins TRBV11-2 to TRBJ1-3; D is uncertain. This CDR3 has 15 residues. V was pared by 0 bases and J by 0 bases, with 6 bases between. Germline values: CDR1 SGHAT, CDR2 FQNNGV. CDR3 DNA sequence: TGTGCCAGCAGCTTAGAAGGGAGCTCTGGAAACACCATATATTTT. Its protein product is CASSLEGSSGNTIYF.

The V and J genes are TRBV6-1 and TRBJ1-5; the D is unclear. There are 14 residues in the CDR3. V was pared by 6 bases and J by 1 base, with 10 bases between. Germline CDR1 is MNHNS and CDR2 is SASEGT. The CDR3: CASREVESNQPQHF. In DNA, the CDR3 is TGTGCCAGCAGAGAGGTGGAAAGCAATCAGCCCCAGCATTTT.

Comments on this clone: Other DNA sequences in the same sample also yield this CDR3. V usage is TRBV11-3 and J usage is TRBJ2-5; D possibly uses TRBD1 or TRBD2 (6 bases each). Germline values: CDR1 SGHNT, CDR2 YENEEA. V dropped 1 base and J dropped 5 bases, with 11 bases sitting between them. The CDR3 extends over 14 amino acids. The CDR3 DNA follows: TGTGCCAGCAGCTTAGGAGGGGGGCAGGAGACCCAGTACTTC. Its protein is CASSLGGGQETQYF.

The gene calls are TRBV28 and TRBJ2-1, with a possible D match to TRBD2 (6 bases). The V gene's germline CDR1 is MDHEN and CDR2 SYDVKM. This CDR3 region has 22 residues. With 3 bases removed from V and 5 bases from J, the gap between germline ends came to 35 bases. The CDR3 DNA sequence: TGTGCCAGCAGTTTGGTAACGATTAATCAGCGGGTGACACCAACTAAAAACAATGAGCAGTTCTTC. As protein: CASSLVTINQRVTPTKNNEQFF.

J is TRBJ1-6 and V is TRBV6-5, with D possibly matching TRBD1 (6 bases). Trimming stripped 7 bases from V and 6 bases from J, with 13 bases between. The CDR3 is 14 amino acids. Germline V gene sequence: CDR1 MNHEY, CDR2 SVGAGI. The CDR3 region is CASNRDRFNSPLHF. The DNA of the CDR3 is TGTGCCAGCAATAGAGACAGGTTTAATTCACCCCTCCACTTT.

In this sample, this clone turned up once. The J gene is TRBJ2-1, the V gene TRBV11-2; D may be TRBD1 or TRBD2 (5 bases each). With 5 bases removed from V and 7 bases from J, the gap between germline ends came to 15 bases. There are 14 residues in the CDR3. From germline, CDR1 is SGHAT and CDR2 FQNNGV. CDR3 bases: TGTGCCAGCAGCGCTGTCCGGGGCCCGAATGAGCAGTTCTTC. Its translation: CASSAVRGPNEQFF.

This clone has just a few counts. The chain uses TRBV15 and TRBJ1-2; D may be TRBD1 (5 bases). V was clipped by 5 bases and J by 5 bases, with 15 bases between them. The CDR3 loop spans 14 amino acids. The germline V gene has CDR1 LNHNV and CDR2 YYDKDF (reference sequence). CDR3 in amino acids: CATSPGNWGYGYTF. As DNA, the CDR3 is TGTGCCACCAGCCCAGGGAATTGGGGGTATGGCTACACCTTC. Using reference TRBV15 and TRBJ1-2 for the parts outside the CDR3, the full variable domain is DAMVIQNPRYQVTQFGKPVTLSCSQTLNHNVMYWYQQKSSQAPKLLFHYYDKDFNNEADTPDNFQSRRPNTSFCFLDIRSPGLGDTAMYLCATSPGNWGYGYTFGSGTRLTVV.

In DNA, the CDR3 is TGTGCCAGCCATCCTGACAGGTCTTGGGGCTACACCTTC. Translating it yields CASHPDRSWGYTF. This chain joins TRBV2 and TRBJ1-2, with D perhaps matching TRBD1 (6 bases). Deletions cut 8 bases from V and 8 bases from J, with 18 bases between. The CDR3 runs 13 residues. Germline assignment: CDR1 SNHLY and CDR2 FYNNEI. The variable domain in full, with the rest retrieved from reference TRBV2 and TRBJ1-2, is EPEVTQTPSHQVTQMGQEVILRCVPISNHLYFYWYRQILGQKVEFLVSFYNNEISEKSEIFDDQFSVERPDGSNFTLKIRSTKLEDSAMYFCASHPDRSWGYTFGSGTRLTVV.

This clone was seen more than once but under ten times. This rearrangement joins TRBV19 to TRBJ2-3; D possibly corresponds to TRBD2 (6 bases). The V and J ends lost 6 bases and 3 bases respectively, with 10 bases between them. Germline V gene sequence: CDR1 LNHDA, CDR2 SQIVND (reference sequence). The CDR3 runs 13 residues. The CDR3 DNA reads TGTGCCAGTAGGTGGGGGGTTACAGATACGCAGTATTTT. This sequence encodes CASRWGVTDTQYF.

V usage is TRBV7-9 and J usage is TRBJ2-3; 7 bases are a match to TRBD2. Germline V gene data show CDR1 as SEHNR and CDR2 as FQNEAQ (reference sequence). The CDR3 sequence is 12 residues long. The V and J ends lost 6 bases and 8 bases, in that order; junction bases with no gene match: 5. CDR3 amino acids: CASSSSGVTQYF. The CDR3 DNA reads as TGTGCCAGCAGTTCGAGCGGGGTTACGCAGTATTTT.

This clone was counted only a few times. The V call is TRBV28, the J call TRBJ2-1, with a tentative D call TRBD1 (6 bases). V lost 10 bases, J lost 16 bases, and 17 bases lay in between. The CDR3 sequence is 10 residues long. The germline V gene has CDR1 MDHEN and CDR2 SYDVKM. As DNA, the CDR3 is TGTGCCACTGGGGCAGGGGAAGCCTTCTTC. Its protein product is CATGAGEAFF.

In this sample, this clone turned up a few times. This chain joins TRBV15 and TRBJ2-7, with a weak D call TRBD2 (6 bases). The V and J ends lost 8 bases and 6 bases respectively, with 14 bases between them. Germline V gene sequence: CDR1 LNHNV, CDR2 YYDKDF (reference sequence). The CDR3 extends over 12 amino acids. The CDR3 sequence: CATRRGSGEQYF. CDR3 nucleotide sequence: TGTGCCACCCGGAGGGGTTCAGGCGAGCAGTACTTC.

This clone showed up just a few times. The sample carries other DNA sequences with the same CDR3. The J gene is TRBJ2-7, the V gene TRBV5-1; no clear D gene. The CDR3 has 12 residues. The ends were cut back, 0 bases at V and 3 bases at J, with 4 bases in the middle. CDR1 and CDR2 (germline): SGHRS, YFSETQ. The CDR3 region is CASSLGDYEQYF. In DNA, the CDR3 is TGCGCCAGCAGCTTGGGCGACTACGAGCAGTACTTC. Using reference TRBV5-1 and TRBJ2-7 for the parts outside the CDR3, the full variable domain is KAGVTQTPRYLIKTRGQQVTLSCSPISGHRSVSWYQQTPGQGLQFLFEYFSETQRNKGNFPGRFSGRQFSNSRSEMNVSTLELGDSALYLCASSLGDYEQYFGPGTRLTVT.

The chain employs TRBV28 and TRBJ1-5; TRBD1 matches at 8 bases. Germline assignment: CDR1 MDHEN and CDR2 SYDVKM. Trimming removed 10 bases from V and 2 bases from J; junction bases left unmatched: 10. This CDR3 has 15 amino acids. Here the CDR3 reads CANGPEGQGNQPQHF. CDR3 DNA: TGTGCCAACGGCCCCGAGGGACAGGGCAATCAGCCCCAGCATTTT.

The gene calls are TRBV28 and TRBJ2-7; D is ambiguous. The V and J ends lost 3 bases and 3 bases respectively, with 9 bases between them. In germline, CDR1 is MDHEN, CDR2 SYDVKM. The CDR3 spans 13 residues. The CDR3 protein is CASSFVGSYEQYF. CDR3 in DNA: TGTGCCAGCAGTTTCGTGGGAAGCTACGAGCAGTACTTC.

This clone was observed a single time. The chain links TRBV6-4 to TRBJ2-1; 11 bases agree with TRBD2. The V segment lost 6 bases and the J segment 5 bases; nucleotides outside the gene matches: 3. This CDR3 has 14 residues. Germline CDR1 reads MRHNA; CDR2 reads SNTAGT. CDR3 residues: CASRELAGDNEQFF. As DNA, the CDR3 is TGTGCCAGCAGAGAACTAGCGGGGGACAATGAGCAGTTCTTC.

The CDR3 region is CASSVGKGSTNEKLFF. The CDR3 coding sequence is TGTGCCAGCAGCGTAGGCAAAGGGTCAACTAATGAAAAACTGTTTTTT. This sequence joins TRBV9 and TRBJ1-4; D is undetermined. The CDR3 loop spans 16 amino acids. The germline V and J ends were trimmed by 0 bases and 0 bases, with 9 bases remaining between them. CDR1 and CDR2 (germline): SGDLS, YYNGEE.

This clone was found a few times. The CDR3 nucleotides are TGCGCCAGCAGCTTCCCTAGCGGGGGCCTTCAAGAGACCCAGTACTTC. It is translated as CASSFPSGGLQETQYF. V is TRBV5-1 and J is TRBJ2-5; 10 positions match TRBD2. The ends lost 2 bases at V and 2 bases at J; junction bases unmatched: 6. CDR3 length equals 16 residues. The germline CDR1 and CDR2 sequences are SGHRS and YFSETQ.